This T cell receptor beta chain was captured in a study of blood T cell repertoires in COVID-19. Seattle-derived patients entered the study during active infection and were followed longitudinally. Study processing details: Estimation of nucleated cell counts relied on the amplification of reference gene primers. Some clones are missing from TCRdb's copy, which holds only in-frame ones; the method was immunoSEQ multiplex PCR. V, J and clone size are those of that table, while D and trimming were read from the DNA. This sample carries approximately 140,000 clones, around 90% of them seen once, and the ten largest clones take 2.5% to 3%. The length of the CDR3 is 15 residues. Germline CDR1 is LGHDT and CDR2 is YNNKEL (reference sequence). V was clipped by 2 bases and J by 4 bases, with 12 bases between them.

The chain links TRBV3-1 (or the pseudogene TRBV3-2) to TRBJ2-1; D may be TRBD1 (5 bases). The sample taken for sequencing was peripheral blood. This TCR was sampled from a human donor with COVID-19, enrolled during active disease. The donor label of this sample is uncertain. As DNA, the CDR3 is TGTGCCAGCAGCCAACGGGCACAGGATTACAATGAGCAGTTCTTC. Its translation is CASSQRAQDYNEQFF.